These T cell receptor beta chains were read from a single sample in a study of blood T cell repertoires in COVID-19. Data came from immunoSEQ multiplex PCR; TCRdb stores just in-frame clones and leaves some out. Altogether about half a million clones are present, roughly nine tenths being singletons, with the ten largest covering around 7.9%. Sequenced: PBMCs or T cells enriched from blood (not recorded which). The receptor set was obtained from a woman aged 55-69 years who had recovered from COVID-19. Each CDR3 is given with its conserved first and last residue.

V gene	J gene	CDR3 protein
TRBV6-5	TRBJ1-1	CASSLLGGGAEAFF
TRBV27	TRBJ2-1	CASSFGLAGGHYEQFF
TRBV19	TRBJ2-2	CASRGFSGQGSGELFF
TRBV27	TRBJ2-1	CATHYRPGGMDNEQFF
TRBV10-1	TRBJ1-4	CASSEQRTATLNEKLFF
TRBV3-1/TRBV3-2	TRBJ2-7	CASSARGGGLEQYF
TRBV19	TRBJ1-5	CASSIGDSPNQPQHF
TRBV18	TRBJ2-2	CASSPPSGGQNTGELFF
TRBV7-2	TRBJ2-6	CASSATGGRSGANVLTF
TRBV7-2	TRBJ1-5	CASSPFLQEIYSNQPQHF
TRBV7-9	TRBJ1-4	CASKEMTGKTNEKLFF
TRBV3-1/TRBV3-2	TRBJ2-5	CASSQGQGGIETQYF
TRBV7-8	TRBJ2-5	CASSLVGEGETQYF
TRBV29-1	TRBJ1-1	CSVPSGQGHTEAFF
TRBV4-2	TRBJ2-3	CASTPGGPGDTQYF